Sequencing of this T cell receptor (beta chain) was carried out in a study of shared clonotypes between healthy human individuals. Study-wide findings and caveats: Unshared clonotypes carried lower generation probabilities than those common to all four donors.

Assay used: immunoSEQ multiplex PCR; TCRdb lists only in-frame clones, some missing. The data show hundreds of thousands of clones, roughly 96% seen once. It was CD45RO-negative cells, positively selected for CCR7, that made up naive CD8 cells, with terminally differentiated effector memory CD45RA+ cells excluded. Comment on this clone: Its antigen is not known.

The CDR3 is 14 residues long. V was pared by 2 bases and J by 5 bases, with 3 bases of the junction left unmatched. In germline, CDR1 is MNHEY, CDR2 SMNVEV (reference sequence). The J gene is TRBJ2-7, the V gene TRBV27; 10 bases map to TRBD1. The receptor was isolated from a woman aged 30 to 39 in good health. Sequencing was performed on naive CD8+ T cells sorted from blood. CDR3 nucleotides: TGTGCCAGCAGTTTAGACAGGGGGCGGAACGAGCAGTACTTC. Its translation: CASSLDRGRNEQYF.